The next 26 T cell receptor beta chains were all read from a single sample in a study of human T cells and chemical hapten exposure. TCRdb analysed the RACE reads with MiXCR anew, one entry per CDR3 protein. The table has approximately 100,000 distinct CDR3 sequences, more than 9.5% seen once. Time point noted: patch test 1, 2 weeks after DPC sensitization. Treatment given: therapeutic diphenylcyclopropenone sensitization with weekly scalp DPC. This material consisted of whole blood, taken in connection with sensitization to the hapten diphenylcyclopropenone (DPC). All receptors derive from a woman between 40 and 55 years old with alopecia areata. Some clones in this sample may be carry-over from other donors' samples.

The rearrangement links TRBV11-2 to TRBJ1-5, with a weak D call TRBD1 (5 bases). The CDR3 consists of 15 residues. Germline CDR1 is SGHAT and CDR2 is FQNNGV. The V end lost 1 base, the J end lost 5 bases, and 12 bases lay between the germline ends. The CDR3 DNA follows: TGTGCCAGCAGCTTAGGGCAGGGAAAGGATCAGCCCCAGCATTTT. This sequence encodes CASSLGQGKDQPQHF.

The V gene is TRBV12-3 or TRBV12-4, the J gene TRBJ2-5; no clear D gene. The CDR3 extends over 15 amino acids. The V end lost 6 bases, the J end lost 5 bases, and 19 bases lay between the germline ends. The CDR3 here is CASSGGLAPGETQYF. In nucleotides, the CDR3 is TGTGCCAGCAGCGGCGGCTTGGCCCCCGGTGAGACCCAGTACTTC.

The gene calls are TRBV2 and TRBJ1-1; 10 positions agree with TRBD1. CDR3 size: 14 residues. After removal of 10 bases from V and 3 bases from J, the junction contained 8 bases not matched to a gene. Germline CDR1 SNHLY, CDR2 FYNNEI. The CDR3 sequence is CATKDRGRDTEAFF. The CDR3 DNA reads TGTGCCACCAAGGACAGGGGGAGGGACACTGAAGCTTTCTTT.

V is TRBV28 and J is TRBJ1-1; D is unclear. CDR3 size: 11 residues. V was trimmed by 6 bases and J by 8 bases, leaving 10 bases between them. The V gene's germline CDR1 is MDHEN and CDR2 SYDVKM. CDR3 in DNA: TGTGCCAGCAGGACGGGGTTGGAAGCTTTCTTT. Protein sequence: CASRTGLEAFF.

The rearrangement links TRBV9 to TRBJ2-2, with 8 nucleotides matching TRBD2. J was trimmed by 4 bases and V by 3 bases; bases with no gene match: 8. Per the germline V gene, CDR1 is SGDLS and CDR2 is YYNGEE. The length of the CDR3 is 16 residues. The CDR3 here is CASSEDTSGVTGELFF. The DNA of the CDR3 is TGTGCCAGCAGCGAAGACACTAGCGGAGTCACCGGGGAGCTGTTTTTT.

The chain combines TRBV7-2 with TRBJ2-7; 8 bases line up with TRBD2. The germline CDR1 and CDR2 sequences are SGHTA and FQGNSA. J lost 2 bases, V lost 3 bases, and 3 bases had no gene match. The CDR3 covers 14 residues. CDR3: CASSLSGGPYEQYF. Here the CDR3 DNA reads TGTGCCAGCAGCTTGAGCGGGGGTCCCTACGAGCAGTACTTC.

This clonotype was found many times. The rearrangement uses TRBV20-1 and TRBJ2-7, with 8 bases lining up with TRBD2. This CDR3 comprises 12 residues. After removal of 6 bases from V and 2 bases from J, the junction contained 3 bases not matched to a gene. Germline-derived CDR1 and CDR2 are DFQATT and SNEGSKA (reference sequence). Here the CDR3 DNA reads TGCAGTGCCCGGGAGGGAACCTACGAGCAGTACTTC. Amino acid sequence: CSAREGTYEQYF.

This clonotype was seen only a few times. V and J are TRBV4-1 and TRBJ2-7; TRBD1 matches 7 bases. The CDR3 is made up of 12 amino acids. CDR1 is MGHRA and CDR2 is YSYEKL in the germline V gene. J gave up 6 bases and V 5 bases, and 4 bases lay outside the gene matches. The CDR3 region is CASSTTGAEQYF. Written as DNA, the CDR3 is TGCGCCAGCAGCACAACAGGGGCCGAGCAGTACTTC.

This rearrangement joins TRBV29-1 to TRBJ1-3; D remains unclear. Germline V lookup: CDR1 SQVTM, CDR2 ANQGSEA. This CDR3 contains 16 residues. V lost 0 bases to trimming and J lost 0 bases, with 12 bases between them. In nucleotides, the CDR3 is TGCAGCGTTGAAGATCGGGTCTCCCCCTCTGGAAACACCATATATTTT. Translated: CSVEDRVSPSGNTIYF.

This clonotype showed up many times. The chain's CDR3 is CASGHQGGNEQFF. The CDR3 DNA sequence: TGTGCCAGCGGTCACCAGGGAGGGAATGAGCAGTTCTTC. The rearrangement uses TRBV6-6 and TRBJ2-1, with 7 nucleotides matching TRBD2. J was trimmed by 7 bases and V by 8 bases; bases with no gene match: 8. CDR3 length: 13 residues. The germline V gene encodes CDR1 MNHNY and CDR2 SVGAGI (reference sequence).

This clonotype was seen repeatedly, ten times or more. This chain uses TRBV27 with TRBJ2-3, with 9 bases that match TRBD2. The CDR3 contains 15 residues. J was trimmed by 4 bases and V by 0 bases; bases with no gene match: 2. Germline CDR1 reads MNHEY; CDR2 reads SMNVEV (reference sequence). The CDR3 region has the DNA TGTGCCAGCAGTTTATCCGGCGGGGGGGCAGATACGCAGTATTTT. Its translation: CASSLSGGGADTQYF.

V gene TRBV20-1 combines with J gene TRBJ1-2; D is uncertain. This CDR3 spans 16 amino acids. The germline V and J ends were trimmed by 6 bases and 2 bases, with 22 bases remaining between them. Germline lookup yields CDR1 DFQATT and CDR2 SNEGSKA (reference sequence). CDR3: CSADDPERTANYGYTF. The CDR3 DNA sequence: TGCAGTGCAGATGACCCGGAGAGAACAGCAAACTATGGCTACACCTTC.

This clonotype was seen only a few times. The CDR3 loop reads CASRSNNEQFF. The CDR3 region has the DNA TGTGCCAGCAGATCCAACAATGAGCAGTTCTTC. The rearrangement uses TRBV6-6 and TRBJ2-1, with D hard to call. The CDR3 runs to 11 residues. In germline, CDR1 is MNHNY, CDR2 SVGAGI (reference sequence). V was cut by 6 bases and J by 5 bases, with 5 bases left in between.

In its sample, this clonotype was seen a few times. The V gene is TRBV7-2, the J gene TRBJ2-1; no definite D call. With 3 bases removed from V and 5 bases from J, the gap between germline ends came to 8 bases. CDR1 SGHTA and CDR2 FQGNSA come from the germline V gene. The CDR3 is 13 amino acids. The chain's CDR3 is CASSFWVNNEQFF. The CDR3 DNA is TGTGCCAGCAGCTTTTGGGTAAACAATGAGCAGTTCTTC.

At least ten counts were recorded for this clonotype. The chain has TRBV6-6 and TRBJ1-1; D might be TRBD1 (5 bases). Deletions cut 2 bases from V and 5 bases from J, with 18 bases between. The germline gives CDR1 MNHNY, CDR2 SVGAGI (reference sequence). The CDR3 totals 16 residues. CDR3 DNA sequence: TGTGCCAGCAGTTACCCACGGAGGGGTGGTAGAACTGAAGCTTTCTTT. It encodes CASSYPRRGGRTEAFF.

This clonotype occurred once. Here the CDR3 reads CSAGPRGLGAFF. The CDR3 DNA sequence: TGCAGTGCTGGACCCCGGGGGCTAGGAGCTTTCTTT. This chain uses TRBV20-1 with TRBJ1-1; TRBD1 is a possible D gene (6 bases). Trimming took off 5 bases at V and 10 bases at J, with 17 bases between the two ends. Germline V lookup: CDR1 DFQATT, CDR2 SNEGSKA (reference sequence). This CDR3 has 12 residues.

The V and J genes are TRBV11-2 and TRBJ1-1; D remains unclear. Germline V gives CDR1 SGHAT, CDR2 FQNNGV. The CDR3 extends over 17 amino acids. V gave up 1 base and J gave up 2 bases, with 17 bases separating them. The CDR3 protein is CASSLVPGQDFNTEAFF. The CDR3, as DNA: TGTGCCAGCAGCTTAGTTCCTGGGCAGGACTTTAACACTGAAGCTTTCTTT.

CDR3 sequence: CSARGTEGYPEPYEAFF. The DNA for the CDR3 is TGCAGTGCTAGAGGGACGGAGGGGTATCCCGAACCGTATGAAGCTTTCTTT. This sequence joins TRBV20-1 and TRBJ1-1; tentative D call: TRBD1 (5 bases). Germline V gene data show CDR1 as DFQATT and CDR2 as SNEGSKA (reference sequence). This CDR3 has 17 amino acids. V dropped 1 base and J dropped 7 bases, with 25 bases sitting between them.

In its sample, this clonotype was seen many times. The V and J genes are TRBV6-5 and TRBJ1-5; no definite D call. The germline V gene has CDR1 MNHEY and CDR2 SVGAGI. The CDR3 extends over 14 amino acids. V was clipped by 2 bases and J by 6 bases, with 11 bases between them. Here the CDR3 reads CASSYIGVSQPQHF. CDR3 coding DNA: TGTGCCAGCAGTTACATCGGTGTCAGTCAGCCCCAGCATTTT.

This clonotype has ten or more counts. The chain uses TRBV24-1 and TRBJ2-4; 9 nucleotides agree with TRBD1. The V and J ends lost 4 bases and 0 bases, in that order; junction bases with no gene match: 3. CDR1 is KGHDR, CDR2 SFDVKD, per germline. This CDR3 contains 16 residues. The CDR3: CATSERTGVAKNIQYF. The CDR3 DNA reads as TGTGCCACCAGTGAAAGGACAGGGGTAGCCAAAAACATTCAGTACTTC.

This clonotype was seen once. The chain carries TRBV20-1 and TRBJ2-1; 9 bases line up with TRBD2. Germline loops: CDR1 DFQATT, CDR2 SNEGSKA (reference sequence). This CDR3 has 14 amino acids. V gave up 5 bases and J gave up 4 bases; unmatched junction bases: 6. The CDR3 DNA sequence: TGCAGTGCTCCTCTAGCGGGACCTTACAATGAGCAGTTCTTC. Protein product: CSAPLAGPYNEQFF.

This clonotype was observed a handful of times. The V and J genes are TRBV2 and TRBJ2-3; D is ambiguous. Trimming stripped 4 bases from V and 0 bases from J, with 11 bases between. The CDR3 totals 15 residues. In germline, CDR1 is SNHLY, CDR2 FYNNEI. CDR3 residues: CASSAVAASTDTQYF. In DNA, the CDR3 is TGTGCCAGCAGTGCGGTTGCAGCTAGCACAGATACGCAGTATTTT.

The gene calls are TRBV5-4 and TRBJ1-2, with D possibly matching TRBD1 (5 bases). V was shortened by 0 bases and J by 2 bases, with 11 bases between the two germline ends. The germline gives CDR1 SGHNT, CDR2 YYREEE (reference sequence). There are 15 residues in the CDR3. CDR3 DNA: TGTGCCAGCAGCTTGGCCGTGACAGTGAACTATGGCTACACCTTC. Encoded protein: CASSLAVTVNYGYTF.

The V and J genes are TRBV29-1 and TRBJ1-1; 8 bases agree with TRBD1. With 8 bases clipped from V and 1 base from J, the junction kept 9 bases outside the gene matches. This CDR3 has 14 amino acids. Germline V gives CDR1 SQVTM, CDR2 ANQGSEA. In nucleotides, the CDR3 is TGCAGCTCCACAGGGGGACACCCGAACACTGAAGCTTTCTTT. Translated, it gives CSSTGGHPNTEAFF. Filled out from reference TRBV29-1 and TRBJ1-1, the complete variable domain reads SAVISQKPSRDICQRGTSLTIQCQVDSQVTMMFWYRQQPGQSLTLIATANQGSEATYESGFVIDKFPISRPNLTFSTLTVSNMSPEDSSIYLCSSTGGHPNTEAFFGQGTRLTVV.

V gene TRBV9 combines with J gene TRBJ1-2; 7 positions match TRBD1. The CDR3 extends over 15 amino acids. CDR1 is SGDLS and CDR2 is YYNGEE in the germline V gene. The V segment lost 3 bases and the J segment 6 bases; nucleotides outside the gene matches: 11. The CDR3 sequence is CASSANRQGEDGYTF. The CDR3 nucleotides are TGTGCCAGCAGCGCAAACCGACAGGGAGAAGATGGCTACACCTTC.

The table lists this clonotype with a count of one. This chain links TRBV12-3 or TRBV12-4 with TRBJ1-1, with D hard to call. V lost 5 bases and J 8 bases, leaving 15 bases between the germline ends. The length of the CDR3 is 13 residues. CDR3 sequence: CASSVGPSSEAFF. DNA for the CDR3: TGTGCCAGCAGTGTCGGACCATCGTCCGAAGCTTTCTTT.